The present TCR beta chain was sequenced within a study of shared clonotypes between healthy human individuals. Germline V gene data show CDR1 as SQVTM and CDR2 as ANQGSEA. CDR3 length equals 14 residues. V dropped 6 bases and J dropped 4 bases, with 16 bases sitting between them. In the sorted-subset replicate PCRs, 200 ng DNA, tens of thousands of T cell genomes, was used. This table comes from immunoSEQ multiplex PCR, and its TCRdb copy is limited to in-frame clones, with some not included. The table has more than 2 million clones, 93% seen once. CD45RO-negative CD8 cells positively selected for CCR7 made up the naive population, which excluded terminally differentiated effector memory CD45RA+ cells.

The rearrangement links TRBV29-1 to TRBJ2-1; a weak D match, TRBD1 (7 bases). The source of this sequence is a man younger than 35 in good health. Some clones in this sample may be carry-over from other donors' samples. Sequencing input: naive CD8+ T cells from PBMCs. The CDR3 is CSVQGGQRYNEQFF. Here the CDR3 DNA reads TGCAGCGTCCAGGGGGGACAGCGTTACAATGAGCAGTTCTTC.